This T cell receptor beta chain is drawn from a study of blood T cell repertoires in COVID-19. Study at large: Sites across the United States, Italy and Spain contributed samples from acute and convalescent COVID-19. Nucleic acid was either cDNA or gDNA, and it came from T cells, B-cell-depleted T cells, or PBMCs.

In the original workflow: It was from reference gene primer amplification that nucleated cell counts were estimated. Assay used: immunoSEQ multiplex PCR; TCRdb lists only in-frame clones, some missing. V and J calls and clone size come straight from that table; D and trimming were deduced from the DNA. The data contain about 100,000 clones, around 90% of them singletons. The V gene lost 5 bases and the J gene lost 4 bases, with 18 bases spanning the gap. Germline V gene data show CDR1 as SGHTA and CDR2 as FQGTGA. The CDR3 consists of 16 residues. V usage is TRBV7-3 and J usage is TRBJ2-1; D might be TRBD2 (5 bases). This receptor was identified in a man older than 75 with acute or convalescent COVID-19. The sample was peripheral blood. The CDR3 DNA sequence: TGTGCCAGCAGCCCAGCAGTAGGACTCCTGTACAATGAGCAGTTCTTC. It specifies CASSPAVGLLYNEQFF.